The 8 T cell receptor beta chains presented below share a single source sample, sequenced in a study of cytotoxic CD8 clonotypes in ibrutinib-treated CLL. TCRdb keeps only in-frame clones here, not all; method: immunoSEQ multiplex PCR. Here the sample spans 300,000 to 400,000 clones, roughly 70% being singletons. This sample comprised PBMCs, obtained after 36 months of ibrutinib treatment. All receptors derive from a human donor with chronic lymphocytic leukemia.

The CDR3 here is CASSVRVPLGTGEGSRLQETQYF. For the CDR3, the DNA is TGTGCCAGCAGCGTTCGGGTCCCTCTCGGGACAGGGGAGGGCTCAAGGCTCCAAGAGACCCAGTACTTC. V is TRBV9 and J is TRBJ2-5, with 10 bases fitting TRBD1. The ends lost 2 bases at V and 1 base at J; junction bases unmatched: 26. The CDR3 runs 23 residues. Per the germline V gene, CDR1 is SGDLS and CDR2 is YYNGEE.

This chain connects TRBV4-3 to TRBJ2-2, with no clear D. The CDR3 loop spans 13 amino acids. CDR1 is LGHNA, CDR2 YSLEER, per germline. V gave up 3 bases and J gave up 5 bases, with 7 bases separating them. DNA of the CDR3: TGCGCCAGCAGCCATAGGTCTACCGGGGAGCTGTTTTTT. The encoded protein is CASSHRSTGELFF.

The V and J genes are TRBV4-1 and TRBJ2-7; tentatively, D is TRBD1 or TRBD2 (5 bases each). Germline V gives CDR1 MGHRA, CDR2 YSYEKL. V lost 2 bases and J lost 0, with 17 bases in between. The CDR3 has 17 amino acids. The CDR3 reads CASSQNPGPPLSYEQYF. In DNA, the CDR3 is TGCGCCAGCAGCCAAAATCCGGGACCGCCACTCTCCTACGAGCAGTACTTC.

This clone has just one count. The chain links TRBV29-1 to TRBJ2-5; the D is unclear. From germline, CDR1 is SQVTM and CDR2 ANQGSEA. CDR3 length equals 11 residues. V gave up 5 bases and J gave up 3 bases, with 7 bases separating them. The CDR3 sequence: CSVSGEETQYF. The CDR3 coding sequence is TGCAGCGTTTCCGGCGAAGAGACCCAGTACTTC.

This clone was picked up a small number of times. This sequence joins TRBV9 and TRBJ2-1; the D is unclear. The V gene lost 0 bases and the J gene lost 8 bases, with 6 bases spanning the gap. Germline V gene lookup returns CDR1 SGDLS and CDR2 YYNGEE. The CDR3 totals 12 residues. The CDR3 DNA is TGTGCCAGCAGCGTAGGATGGGATGAGCAGTTCTTC. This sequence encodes CASSVGWDEQFF.

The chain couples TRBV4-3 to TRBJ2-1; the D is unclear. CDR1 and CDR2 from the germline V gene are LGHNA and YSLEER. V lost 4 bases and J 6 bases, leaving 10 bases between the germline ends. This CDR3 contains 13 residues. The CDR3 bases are TGCGCCAGCAGCCGGCGGCCCGCCAATGAGCAGTTCTTC. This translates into CASSRRPANEQFF.

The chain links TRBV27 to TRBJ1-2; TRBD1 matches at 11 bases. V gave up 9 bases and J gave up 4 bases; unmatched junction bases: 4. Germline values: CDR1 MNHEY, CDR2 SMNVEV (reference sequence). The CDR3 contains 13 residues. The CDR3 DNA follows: TGTGCCAGTGGGACAGGGGGGGCCTATGGCTACACCTTC. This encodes CASGTGGAYGYTF.

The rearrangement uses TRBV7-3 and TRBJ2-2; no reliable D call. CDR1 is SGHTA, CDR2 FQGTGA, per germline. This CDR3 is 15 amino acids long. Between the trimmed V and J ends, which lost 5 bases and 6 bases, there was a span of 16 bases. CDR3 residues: CASSPGQVGSGELFF. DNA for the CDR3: TGTGCCAGCAGCCCCGGGCAGGTGGGGTCCGGGGAGCTGTTTTTT. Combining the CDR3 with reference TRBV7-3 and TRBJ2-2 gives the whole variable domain GAGVSQTPSNKVTEKGKYVELRCDPISGHTALYWYRQSLGQGPEFLIYFQGTGAADDSGLPNDRFFAVRPEGSVSTLKIQRTERGDSAVYLCASSPGQVGSGELFFGEGSRLTVL.